This T cell receptor (beta chain) was found in a study of blood T cells in healthy people across ages. This clonotype is a singleton in its sample. This CDR3 has 12 amino acids. V lost 9 bases and J lost 1, with 9 bases in between. Germline V gives CDR1 MDHEN, CDR2 SYDVKM. It was with a sample-barcoded 5' primer and a J-beta primer mix that a second PCR of about 6 to 12 cycles was run. CDR3-containing paired-end reads numbered at least 2.5 million in each sample. TCRdb re-called the 5' RACE reads through MiXCR, storing one row per CDR3 protein. The table shows approximately 900,000 distinct CDR3 sequences, with about 29% occurring only once. These same records also appear under a second study, on T cells of mothers and their children.

J is TRBJ1-1 and V is TRBV28, with D tentatively TRBD1 (6 bases). The material sequenced was blood. This TCR derives from a middle-aged woman in good health. CDR3 sequence reads: CASDRPNTEAFF. The CDR3 DNA reads as TGTGCCAGTGACAGGCCGAACACTGAAGCTTTCTTT.